Below, 30 T cell receptor beta chains from the same sample are listed, as sequenced in a study of blood T cells in healthy people across ages. Through a sample-barcoded 5' primer and a J-beta primer mix, a second PCR was run for roughly 7 to 12 cycles. MiXCR, applied by TCRdb to the 5' RACE reads, yields one record per CDR3 protein. The sample shows 600,000 or so distinct CDR3 sequences, approximately 30% of them seen only once. Sequenced: blood. These receptors were taken from an elderly woman in good health.

This clonotype was seen at least ten times. The J gene is TRBJ2-5, the V gene TRBV5-1, with 8 bases identical to TRBD2. Germline values: CDR1 SGHRS, CDR2 YFSETQ. The V gene end was trimmed by 6 bases and the J gene end by 2 bases; junction bases not matched to a gene: 12. The CDR3 covers 16 residues. The DNA of the CDR3 is TGCGCCAGCACCCTGGACGGGGGGGCAAGACAAGAGACCCAGTACTTC. Its translation is CASTLDGGARQETQYF.

Comments on this clonotype: This may come from a read error, since a much larger clone is one base off. This rearrangement joins TRBV11-2 to TRBJ2-5; perhaps D is TRBD1 or TRBD2 (5 bases each). The V end was cut by 4 bases, the J end by 2 bases, with 14 bases between. The CDR3 loop spans 15 amino acids. From germline, CDR1 is SGHAT and CDR2 FQNNGV. The CDR3 sequence: CASSSRGAHQETQYF. CDR3 DNA sequence: TGTGCCAGCAGCTCCCGAGGGGCCCATCAAGAGACCCAGTACTTC.

A few counts support this clonotype. This chain links TRBV3-1 with TRBJ2-2; TRBD1 is a possible D gene (6 bases). The CDR3 contains 15 residues. The ends were cut back, 4 bases at V and 4 bases at J, with 13 bases in the middle. Germline CDR1 and CDR2: LGHDT and YNNKEL (reference sequence). The CDR3 loop is CASSPQGHSTGELFF. DNA for the CDR3: TGTGCCAGCAGCCCACAGGGACACAGCACCGGGGAGCTGTTTTTT. Looking up the rest from reference TRBV3-1 and TRBJ2-2 gives the full variable domain: DTAVSQTPKYLVTQMGNDKSIKCEQNLGHDTMYWYKQDSKKFLKIMFSYNNKELIINETVPNRFSPKSPDKAHLNLHINSLELGDSAVYFCASSPQGHSTGELFFGEGSRLTVL.

This chain uses TRBV7-9 with TRBJ2-7; 10 positions match TRBD1. The CDR3 spans 14 residues. Germline CDR1 reads SEHNR; CDR2 reads FQNEAQ (reference sequence). Trimming removed 5 bases from V and 3 bases from J; junction bases left unmatched: 4. CDR3 bases: TGTGCCAGCAGCCGGGACAGGGGTTTCTACGAGCAGTACTTC. Residues: CASSRDRGFYEQYF.

This sequence joins TRBV10-3 and TRBJ2-2; the match to TRBD1 covers 7 bases. The CDR3 covers 15 residues. CDR1 is ENHRY and CDR2 is SYGVKD in the germline V gene. V shed 6 bases and J 4 bases; nucleotides not matched to a gene: 8. The chain's CDR3 is CAISDTTGATGELFF. DNA of the CDR3: TGTGCCATCAGCGACACCACAGGGGCCACCGGGGAGCTGTTTTTT.

V and J are TRBV6-5 and TRBJ1-2; D may be TRBD1 (6 bases). The germline V gene encodes CDR1 MNHEY and CDR2 SVGAGI. CDR3 length equals 14 residues. V was clipped by 6 bases and J by 6 bases, with 17 bases between them. The CDR3 coding sequence is TGTGCCAGCAGCGTAGGGGGGATCCGAGATGGCTACACCTTC. This codes for CASSVGGIRDGYTF.

This chain joins TRBV7-6 and TRBJ2-1; D might be TRBD2 (7 bases). The CDR3 sequence is 16 residues long. Germline V gene lookup returns CDR1 SGHVS and CDR2 FNYEAQ. Trimming shortened V by 5 bases and J by 0 bases, and 14 bases separated the two germline ends. The CDR3 is CASSKGGQGSYNEQFF. In DNA, the CDR3 is TGTGCCAGCAGCAAGGGGGGGCAGGGCTCCTACAATGAGCAGTTCTTC.

The chain is built from TRBV7-2 and TRBJ2-3; TRBD1 matches at 7 bases. Losses at the gene ends were 0 bases for V and 1 base for J; bases not matched to a gene: 19. This CDR3 contains 21 residues. The germline V gene encodes CDR1 SGHTA and CDR2 FQGNSA. As DNA, the CDR3 is TGTGCCAGCAGCTTAGCGCTCGGCAGGGGACAGCTTAGGGGTGGCACAGATACGCAGTATTTT. This sequence encodes CASSLALGRGQLRGGTDTQYF.

In its sample, this clonotype was seen once. The chain joins TRBV11-2 to TRBJ2-1; D ambiguous. This CDR3 spans 17 amino acids. V shed 0 bases and J shed 4 bases, with 16 bases lying between them. CDR1 SGHAT and CDR2 FQNNGV come from the germline V gene. The chain's CDR3 is CASSLDPHSRHYNEQFF. The CDR3 nucleotides read TGTGCCAGCAGCTTAGATCCTCACTCACGCCATTACAATGAGCAGTTCTTC. Drawing the rest from reference TRBV11-2 and TRBJ2-1, the complete variable domain is EAGVAQSPRYKIIEKRQSVAFWCNPISGHATLYWYQQILGQGPKLLIQFQNNGVVDDSQLPKDRFSAERLKGVDSTLKIQPAKLEDSAVYLCASSLDPHSRHYNEQFFGPGTRLTVL.

This clonotype was recorded many times. The chain combines TRBV29-1 with TRBJ1-1; D not resolved. In germline, CDR1 is SQVTM, CDR2 ANQGSEA. V was clipped by 4 bases and J by 6 bases, with 21 bases between them. The length of the CDR3 is 15 residues. In DNA form, the CDR3 reads TGCAGCGTTGTATCGGGTTGGGCTCGCGGGCCTGAAGCTTTCTTT. It codes for CSVVSGWARGPEAFF.

The chain couples TRBV16 to TRBJ2-7; 7 bases line up with TRBD1. The germline CDR1 and CDR2 sequences are KGHSY and FQNENV. The ends lost 4 bases at V and 3 bases at J; junction bases unmatched: 12. This CDR3 is built from 16 residues. The CDR3 DNA follows: TGTGCCAGCAGCCCCCTCGCCCCGGACAGGCGCTACGAGCAGTACTTC. Translated: CASSPLAPDRRYEQYF.

On this clonotype: A read error may explain this, as a much larger clone is one base away. This sequence joins TRBV3-1 and TRBJ2-3; D may be TRBD2 (5 bases). Trimming cost V 3 bases and J 2 bases, with 15 bases left between them. The CDR3 is made up of 16 amino acids. Germline values: CDR1 LGHDT, CDR2 YNNKEL (reference sequence). DNA for the CDR3: TGTGCCAGCAGCCATCTTACCACCGGGGACACAGATACGCAGTATTTT. Its translation: CASSHLTTGDTDTQYF.

Ten or more counts support this clonotype. The chain has TRBV3-1 and TRBJ2-6; a possible D gene is TRBD1 (5 bases). Trimming removed 2 bases from V and 4 bases from J, with 9 bases in between. Looked up from germline, CDR1 is LGHDT and CDR2 is YNNKEL (reference sequence). CDR3 length: 15 amino acids. CDR3 nucleotides: TGTGCCAGCAGCCAACAGGGAACCGGGGCCAACGTCCTGACTTTC. Translation gives CASSQQGTGANVLTF. The full variable domain, with the rest looked up from reference TRBV3-1 and TRBJ2-6, is DTAVSQTPKYLVTQMGNDKSIKCEQNLGHDTMYWYKQDSKKFLKIMFSYNNKELIINETVPNRFSPKSPDKAHLNLHINSLELGDSAVYFCASSQQGTGANVLTFGAGSRLTVL.

As regards this clonotype: At one of its ends the junction is not consistent with the germline gene, which may arise from a read error. The gene calls are TRBV5-1 and TRBJ2-5, with D uncertain. Per the germline V gene, CDR1 is SGHRS and CDR2 is YFSETQ. The length of the CDR3 is 13 residues. CDR3 residues: CASSPRNQETQYF. Written as DNA, the CDR3 is TGCGCCAGCAGCCCCCGGAACCAGGAGACCCAGTACTTC.

This clonotype was detected once. Possible read error: a much larger clone is one base away. V usage is TRBV2 and J usage is TRBJ2-1; 9 bases match TRBD2. The CDR3 has 16 residues. Losses at the gene ends were 6 bases for V and 13 bases for J; bases not matched to a gene: 19. CDR1 is SNHLY, CDR2 FYNNEI, per germline. The CDR3 region is CASSRLGEAGGETQFF. Written as DNA, the CDR3 is TGTGCCAGCAGCCGACTTGGGGAAGCGGGGGGCGAGACCCAGTTCTTC.

The V gene is TRBV29-1, the J gene TRBJ2-3, with D tentatively TRBD1 (5 bases). The germline gives CDR1 SQVTM, CDR2 ANQGSEA. CDR3 length: 13 residues. V gave up 6 bases and J gave up 2 bases, with 12 bases separating them. CDR3 bases: TGCAGCGTCGTACAGGCTACCACAGATACGCAGTATTTT. Encoded protein: CSVVQATTDTQYF.

This clonotype was picked up a small number of times. V usage is TRBV2 and J usage is TRBJ1-1; a possible D gene is TRBD1 (5 bases). In germline, CDR1 is SNHLY, CDR2 FYNNEI. The CDR3 has 14 residues. V dropped 5 bases and J dropped 7 bases, with 17 bases sitting between them. The DNA for the CDR3 is TGTGCCAGCAGTAAAATGGGCGCGGGGGGTGAAGCTTTCTTT. This encodes CASSKMGAGGEAFF.

The rearrangement links TRBV20-1 to TRBJ2-1, with unresolved D. Germline V gene lookup returns CDR1 DFQATT and CDR2 SNEGSKA (reference sequence). CDR3 length: 12 amino acids. Trimming removed 2 bases from V and 10 bases from J, with 12 bases in between. CDR3 in amino acids: CSARPGSYEQFF. The CDR3 bases are TGCAGTGCTAGACCCGGATCCTACGAGCAGTTCTTC.

This clonotype has more than one count but fewer than ten. This chain uses TRBV5-1 with TRBJ1-5, with no clear D. Germline V gene lookup returns CDR1 SGHRS and CDR2 YFSETQ. The CDR3 covers 13 residues. Trimming pared 0 bases from V and 9 bases from J, leaving 10 bases between. The CDR3 DNA follows: TGCGCCAGCAGCTTGGGTTCCGAGTCGCCCCAGCATTTT. Amino acids: CASSLGSESPQHF.

This clonotype occurred many times. The V and J genes are TRBV6-5 and TRBJ1-1; D unclear. CDR3 length: 15 residues. V gave up 7 bases and J gave up 0 bases, with 15 bases separating them. The V gene's germline CDR1 is MNHEY and CDR2 SVGAGI. CDR3 in amino acids: CASKRGDDMNTEAFF. The CDR3 DNA reads as TGTGCCAGCAAACGAGGAGACGACATGAACACTGAAGCTTTCTTT.

A note on this clonotype: A clone one base away is much larger, so this may be a read error. The chain uses TRBV27 and TRBJ2-5; perhaps TRBD1 as D (6 bases). Germline V gene lookup returns CDR1 MNHEY and CDR2 SMNVEV (reference sequence). With 6 bases removed from V and 11 bases from J, the gap between germline ends came to 25 bases. CDR3 length: 15 amino acids. CDR3 region: CASSSTGTPFDEQYF. Written as DNA, the CDR3 is TGTGCCAGCAGCTCCACAGGGACGCCTTTTGATGAGCAGTACTTC.

The chain carries TRBV7-9 and TRBJ2-7, with D hard to call. Germline CDR1 SEHNR, CDR2 FQNEAQ (reference sequence). This CDR3 region has 14 residues. Trimming cost V 2 bases and J 4 bases, with 12 bases left between them. CDR3: CASSLPQRSYEQYF. Written as DNA, the CDR3 is TGTGCCAGCAGCTTACCGCAGAGAAGTTACGAGCAGTACTTC.

The sample holds many counts of this clonotype. The V gene is TRBV5-1, the J gene TRBJ2-3, with D uncertain. The CDR3 loop spans 15 amino acids. With 0 bases removed from V and 1 base from J, the gap between germline ends came to 9 bases. Germline V CDR1 and CDR2: SGHRS, YFSETQ. CDR3 sequence reads: CASSLDGPRTDTQYF. CDR3 sequence (DNA): TGCGCCAGCAGCTTGGACGGGCCACGCACAGATACGCAGTATTTT.

A note on this clonotype: This clone may be a read error of a much larger clone one base away. The V gene is TRBV29-1, the J gene TRBJ1-6, with 12 positions matching TRBD1. This CDR3 has 14 amino acids. With 6 bases clipped from V and 10 bases from J, the junction kept 7 bases outside the gene matches. Germline assignment: CDR1 SQVTM and CDR2 ANQGSEA. The DNA for the CDR3 is TGCAGCGTGAGGGACAGGGGGCGGCAGTCACCCCTCCACTTT. Amino acids: CSVRDRGRQSPLHF.

This clonotype turned up a few times. The V and J genes are TRBV9 and TRBJ1-1; D is perhaps TRBD1 (6 bases). V lost 4 bases to trimming and J lost 0 bases, with 25 bases between them. Germline V gene data show CDR1 as SGDLS and CDR2 as YYNGEE. The CDR3 is 19 residues long. CDR3 residues: CASSPSEPGHRVLNTEAFF. For the CDR3, the DNA is TGTGCCAGCAGCCCCTCGGAACCGGGACACCGAGTTTTGAACACTGAAGCTTTCTTT.

Many counts were recorded for this clonotype. This chain joins TRBV27 and TRBJ2-4; 9 nucleotides match TRBD1. The CDR3 is 13 residues long. CDR1 is MNHEY and CDR2 is SMNVEV in the germline V gene (reference sequence). Germline trimming cut 5 bases from V and 7 bases from J; bases unmatched to any gene: 3. The CDR3 here is CASSTGTGNIQYF. CDR3 bases: TGTGCCAGCAGTACCGGGACAGGGAACATTCAGTACTTC.

At least ten counts were recorded for this clonotype. The rearrangement joins TRBV12-3 or TRBV12-4 to TRBJ2-4, with TRBD2 identical over 15 bases. This CDR3 comprises 17 residues. The J segment lost 7 bases and the V segment lost 6 bases, leaving 10 bases of the junction unmatched. The CDR3 DNA reads TGTGCCAGCAGCTACGGACTAGCGGGGGGGCCGGGGAACATTCAGTACTTC. Translating it yields CASSYGLAGGPGNIQYF.

This clonotype appeared a few times. The rearrangement uses TRBV3-1 and TRBJ1-1, with no clear D. Per germline, CDR1 LGHDT and CDR2 YNNKEL (reference sequence). The CDR3 totals 13 residues. Trimming removed 1 base from V and 5 bases from J, with 8 bases in between. CDR3 sequence: CASSQVSRTEAFF. The CDR3 bases are TGTGCCAGCAGCCAAGTGTCTCGAACTGAAGCTTTCTTT.

A remark on this clonotype: Given a much more abundant clone one base away, this may be a read error. This chain connects TRBV7-2 to TRBJ2-1; D gene uncertain. The DNA matches TRBJ2-7 better at its end, which makes the J call doubtful. CDR1 SGHTA and CDR2 FQGNSA come from the germline V gene. This CDR3 has 15 amino acids. CDR3 sequence (DNA): TGTGCCAGCAGCTTTGCGCCGTTCTCCTACAATGAGCAGTACTTC. This codes for CASSFAPFSYNEQYF.

The rearrangement uses TRBV20-1 and TRBJ1-1, with a weak D call TRBD1 (5 bases). V lost 2 bases to trimming and J lost 2 bases, with 9 bases between them. This CDR3 region has 13 residues. Germline CDR1 is DFQATT and CDR2 is SNEGSKA (reference sequence). The CDR3 nucleotides are TGCAGTGCTAGACTACAGGTAAACACTGAAGCTTTCTTT. Protein sequence: CSARLQVNTEAFF.